The rows below give T cell receptor beta chains drawn from one sample of a study of T cells in Graves' hyperthyroidism and ophthalmopathy. TCRdb re-analysed the multiplex PCR reads in MiXCR, keeping a single row per CDR3 protein. The sample gives approximately 870,000 distinct CDR3 sequences, around 39% of which show up once; roughly 8.3% is in the top ten. The material sequenced was blood. These receptors all stem from a man between 18 and 35 years old with Graves' hyperthyroidism. Both conserved end residues are part of each CDR3. The D gene is left open where the match is weak. Size tells how often a clone was seen (once, few, many) or the class of an expanded clone, and some rows leave it out.

len	v_gene	d_gene	j_gene	abundance	CDR3aa	CDR3nt
12	TRBV14	-	TRBJ1-2	many	CASSRRLEGYTF	TGTGCCAGCAGCCGTAGACTGGAGGGCTACACCTTC
14	TRBV6-5	-	TRBJ2-7	few	CASTRVQGLYEQYF	TGTGCCAGCACGCGAGTCCAGGGATTATACGAGCAGTACTTC
14	TRBV2	-	TRBJ2-5	many	CASSVNAQQETQYF	TGTGCCAGCAGCGTGAACGCACAACAAGAGACCCAGTACTTC
12	TRBV2	-	TRBJ1-2	many	CANQGSAYGYTF	TGTGCCAACCAGGGGAGTGCCTATGGCTACACCTTC
16	TRBV12-3/TRBV12-4	TRBD1	TRBJ1-4	-	CASRGQGLTTNGKLFF	TGTGCCAGCAGGGGACAGGGGCTCACAACTAATGGAAAACTGTTTTTT
15	TRBV20-1	TRBD2	TRBJ2-5	-	CSARDLAGGGETQYF	TGCAGTGCTAGAGATTTAGCGGGCGGGGGGGAGACCCAGTACTTC
13	TRBV28	-	TRBJ2-7	-	CATTITGSYEQYF	TGTGCCACCACAATAACAGGGTCCTACGAGCAGTACTTC
17	TRBV5-1	-	TRBJ1-4	-	CASSTPNGDTGDEKLFF	TGCGCCAGCAGCACACCAAATGGGGACACCGGGGATGAAAAACTGTTTTTT
15	TRBV9	TRBD2	TRBJ2-5	many	CASSTGLAPQETQYF	TGTGCCAGCAGCACGGGACTAGCGCCACAAGAGACCCAGTACTTC
16	TRBV7-2	-	TRBJ2-6	many	CASSLGESPGANVLTF	TGTGCCAGCAGCTTAGGTGAATCCCCTGGGGCCAACGTCCTGACTTTC
14	TRBV7-9	TRBD2	TRBJ2-2	many	CASSSPGGTGELFF	TGTGCCAGCAGCTCACCGGGGGGCACCGGGGAGCTGTTTTTT
11	TRBV20-1	-	TRBJ2-7	-	CSARSGSEQYF	TGCAGTGCTAGATCCGGGAGCGAGCAGTACTTC
15	TRBV7-2	-	TRBJ2-7	-	CASSQDHGLAHEQYF	TGCGCCAGCAGCCAAGATCACGGGTTAGCCCACGAGCAGTACTTC
11	TRBV20-1	-	TRBJ1-1	-	CSARWDTEAFF	TGCAGTGCTAGATGGGACACTGAAGCTTTCTTT
15	TRBV5-1	-	TRBJ2-7	-	CASSHRYRGRDEQYF	TGTGCCAGCAGCCACCGCTACCGGGGGCGGGACGAGCAGTACTTC
16	TRBV7-2	TRBD2	TRBJ2-2	-	CASSQPSGQTPGELFF	TGTGCCAGCAGCCAACCTAGCGGCCAAACACCCGGGGAGCTGTTTTTT
16	TRBV29-1	TRBD2	TRBJ2-2	-	CSVFLVAGANTGELFF	TGCAGCGTTTTCTTAGTGGCGGGGGCGAACACCGGGGAGCTGTTTTTT
14	TRBV7-9	-	TRBJ1-1	-	CASSSNSPNTEAFF	TGCGCCAGCAGCTCCAACAGTCCCAACACTGAAGCTTTCTTT